The entry below gives a single T cell receptor (beta chain) sequence along with its context. The sample belongs to a study of cytomegalovirus exposure and HLA in healthy donors. This PCR relied on a set of 60 Vbeta primers and 13 Jbeta primers. Some clones are missing from TCRdb's copy, which holds only in-frame ones; the method was immunoSEQ multiplex PCR. The repertoire has some 130,000 clones, 79% of them found once; the top ten carry 1.1%. Germline V gene sequence: CDR1 MNHNS, CDR2 SASEGT. V lost 3 bases to trimming and J lost 8 bases; unmatched junction nucleotides: 8. CDR3 length equals 14 residues.

This sequence joins TRBV6-1 and TRBJ1-2; 8 nucleotides line up with TRBD1. Sequenced sample: PBMCs. The source is a male donor in good health and CMV-seronegative. This CDR3 is CASSETGQALGYTF. In DNA form, the CDR3 reads TGTGCCAGCAGTGAGACGGGACAGGCCCTCGGCTACACCTTC.